What follows are 25 T cell receptor beta chains derived from one specimen sequenced in a study of beta chain features in type 1 diabetes. All of the isolated RNA was reverse transcribed, so expressed TCRB transcripts were sequenced. Assay used: immunoSEQ multiplex PCR; TCRdb lists only in-frame clones, some missing. Seen here are a few hundred thousand clones, approximately 30% observed once, and the top ten hold 0.05% to 0.07%. What was sequenced was naive CD4+ T cells from blood. The origin of the receptors is a man aged 18 to 35 in good health.

This chain connects TRBV4-1 to TRBJ2-2; TRBD2 matches at 12 bases. V gave up 3 bases and J gave up 1 base; unmatched junction bases: 6. In germline, CDR1 is MGHRA, CDR2 YSYEKL. The CDR3 runs to 18 residues. The CDR3 loop reads CASSHRTSGKGNTGELFF. CDR3 in DNA: TGCGCCAGCAGCCATCGGACTAGCGGGAAAGGGAACACCGGGGAGCTGTTTTTT.

The V gene is TRBV4-1, the J gene TRBJ2-1; 9 nucleotides agree with TRBD2. CDR3 length: 16 residues. J lost 2 bases, V lost 3 bases, and 5 bases had no gene match. CDR1 and CDR2 (germline): MGHRA, YSYEKL. The DNA of the CDR3 is TGCGCCAGCAGCCAGTTAGCGGGAGTCCCCTACAATGAGCAGTTCTTC. Amino acids: CASSQLAGVPYNEQFF.

The chain links TRBV29-1 to TRBJ1-4; D remains ambiguous. V dropped 4 bases and J dropped 0 bases, with 9 bases sitting between them. This CDR3 has 14 residues. In germline, CDR1 is SQVTM, CDR2 ANQGSEA. The CDR3 region has the DNA TGCAGCGTTGGTCAGACCGCAACTAATGAAAAACTGTTTTTT. Its protein is CSVGQTATNEKLFF.

The rearrangement links TRBV30 to TRBJ1-5, with D perhaps TRBD1 (5 bases). Germline CDR1 is GTSNPN and CDR2 is SVGIG (reference sequence). The V end was cut by 5 bases, the J end by 6 bases, with 14 bases between. This CDR3 is built from 13 residues. CDR3 in amino acids: CAWGGRGGQPQHF. CDR3 nucleotides: TGTGCCTGGGGTGGCCGGGGCGGTCAGCCCCAGCATTTT.

A few counts support this clone. The chain links TRBV7-3 to TRBJ2-7; D possibly corresponds to TRBD2 (5 bases). Germline lookup yields CDR1 SGHTA and CDR2 FQGTGA. The CDR3 runs 13 residues. V gave up 6 bases and J gave up 6 bases, with 15 bases separating them. The CDR3 DNA follows: TGTGCCAGCAGACGTGACGCGGCGGGCGAGCAGTACTTC. Encoded protein: CASRRDAAGEQYF.

In its sample, this clone was seen a few times. The chain is built from TRBV30 and TRBJ2-2, with TRBD2 identical over 12 bases. The V and J ends lost 1 base and 5 bases, in that order; junction bases with no gene match: 2. CDR1 and CDR2 (germline): GTSNPN, SVGIG (reference sequence). The CDR3 spans 15 residues. Here the CDR3 reads CAWSGLAGETGELFF. The CDR3 DNA sequence: TGTGCCTGGAGTGGACTAGCGGGAGAAACCGGGGAGCTGTTTTTT.

This clone was counted only a few times. The CDR3 is CASSESFYGYTF. CDR3 in DNA: TGCGCCAGCAGTGAGTCCTTCTATGGCTACACCTTC. The chain employs TRBV10-2 and TRBJ1-2, with unresolved D. V was shortened by 0 bases and J by 4 bases, with 3 bases between the two germline ends. Per germline, CDR1 WSHSY and CDR2 SAAADI. The CDR3 consists of 12 residues.

This clone has more than one count but fewer than ten. Other DNA sequences in this specimen translate into the identical CDR3. The CDR3 here is CATSRAYEQYF. The CDR3 DNA reads TGTGCCACCAGCAGGGCCTACGAGCAGTACTTC. The V gene is TRBV15, the J gene TRBJ2-7; D ambiguous. The V gene lost 3 bases and the J gene lost 2 bases, with 2 bases spanning the gap. CDR1 is LNHNV, CDR2 YYDKDF, per germline (reference sequence). The CDR3 length is 11 residues.

As concerns this clone: Other DNA variants within this sample encode the same CDR3. The chain combines TRBV7-2 with TRBJ2-7, with TRBD2 identical over 7 bases. J lost 3 bases, V lost 1 base, and 3 bases had no gene match. This CDR3 comprises 14 residues. CDR1 is SGHTA, CDR2 FQGNSA, per germline. The CDR3 is CASSLVAGDYEQYF. The CDR3 DNA is TGTGCCAGCAGCTTAGTGGCGGGGGACTACGAGCAGTACTTC.

The V call is TRBV30, the J call TRBJ2-1, with D perhaps given as TRBD1 or TRBD2 (5 bases each). Germline CDR1 is GTSNPN and CDR2 is SVGIG (reference sequence). Trimming shortened V by 4 bases and J by 4 bases, and 20 bases separated the two germline ends. The CDR3 runs 16 residues. In nucleotides, the CDR3 is TGTGCCTGGACCCAACAGGCGGGCCCGTTTTACAATGAGCAGTTCTTC. It encodes CAWTQQAGPFYNEQFF.

Only a few counts were recorded for this clone. This chain connects TRBV14 to TRBJ2-5, with D possibly being TRBD1 (5 bases). This CDR3 region has 14 residues. Trimming shortened V by 2 bases and J by 5 bases, and 12 bases separated the two germline ends. CDR1 SGHDN and CDR2 FVKESK come from the germline V gene. The CDR3 region is CASSQWSGPETQYF. DNA of the CDR3: TGTGCCAGCAGCCAATGGTCAGGGCCGGAGACCCAGTACTTC.

The chain couples TRBV9 to TRBJ2-5; 9 bases map to TRBD1. CDR3 size: 15 residues. Per the germline V gene, CDR1 is SGDLS and CDR2 is YYNGEE. Trimming took 1 base from V and 4 from J; bases not matched to a gene: 5. The chain's CDR3 is CASSVTGTGSETQYF. The CDR3, as DNA: TGTGCCAGCAGCGTAACCGGGACAGGGTCAGAGACCCAGTACTTC.

The CDR3 protein is CAISTGTGSYEQYF. Here the CDR3 DNA reads TGTGCCATCAGCACCGGGACAGGGTCCTACGAGCAGTACTTC. This sequence joins TRBV10-3 and TRBJ2-7; TRBD1 aligns across 9 bases. The CDR3 runs 14 residues. From germline, CDR1 is ENHRY and CDR2 SYGVKD. The V segment lost 6 bases and the J segment 1 base; nucleotides outside the gene matches: 4.

The V and J genes are TRBV4-2 and TRBJ2-7, with 7 bases matching TRBD2. The CDR3 is 15 amino acids. V lost 0 bases to trimming and J lost 7 bases; unmatched junction nucleotides: 9. Germline lookup yields CDR1 LGHNA and CDR2 YNFKEQ. The CDR3 sequence is CASSQDTFTGGEQYF. The CDR3 DNA follows: TGTGCCAGCAGCCAAGATACCTTTACGGGAGGAGAGCAGTACTTC.

The V gene is TRBV25-1, the J gene TRBJ2-5, with 10 bases that match TRBD2. After removal of 8 bases from V and 4 bases from J, the junction contained 4 bases not matched to a gene. Germline-derived CDR1 and CDR2 are MGHDK and SYGVNS. The CDR3 loop spans 13 amino acids. The CDR3 protein is CASQLAGLETQYF. The CDR3 DNA follows: TGTGCCAGCCAACTAGCGGGGCTAGAGACCCAGTACTTC.

This clone showed up many times. J is TRBJ2-7 and V is TRBV14, with 7 bases matching TRBD2. The germline CDR1 and CDR2 sequences are SGHDN and FVKESK. This CDR3 is built from 14 residues. With 4 bases clipped from V and 7 bases from J, the junction kept 10 bases outside the gene matches. The DNA of the CDR3 is TGTGCCAGCAGCCTTGGACTAGGGATGTTAGAGCAGTACTTC. It yields the protein CASSLGLGMLEQYF.

This clone has more than one count but fewer than ten. The chain combines TRBV18 with TRBJ1-5; D not resolved. The length of the CDR3 is 13 residues. Trimming took off 2 bases at V and 6 bases at J, with 8 bases between the two ends. CDR1 and CDR2 from the germline V gene are KGHSH and LQKENI. The CDR3 protein is CASSPSAPQPQHF. The CDR3 coding sequence is TGTGCCAGCTCACCAAGCGCACCTCAGCCCCAGCATTTT. The full variable domain, in which reference TRBV18 and TRBJ1-5 provide the parts outside the CDR3, is NAGVMQNPRHLVRRRGQEARLRCSPMKGHSHVYWYRQLPEEGLKFMVYLQKENIIDESGMPKERFSAEFPKEGPSILRIQQVVRGDSAAYFCASSPSAPQPQHFGDGTRLSIL.

J is TRBJ2-7 and V is TRBV7-9; possibly TRBD1 or TRBD2 for D (5 bases each). Trimming took 5 bases from V and 5 from J, leaving 13 bases between them. Germline-derived CDR1 and CDR2 are SEHNR and FQNEAQ (reference sequence). This CDR3 region has 13 residues. The CDR3: CASSPGTADEQYF. The CDR3 DNA reads TGTGCCAGCAGCCCCGGGACGGCTGACGAGCAGTACTTC.

The V and J genes are TRBV2 and TRBJ2-1; no reliable D call. V lost 3 bases, J lost 0 bases, and 6 bases lay in between. Germline CDR1 SNHLY, CDR2 FYNNEI. There are 14 residues in the CDR3. CDR3 coding DNA: TGTGCCAGCAGTGAGCTGGGCTCCTACAATGAGCAGTTCTTC. Its translation: CASSELGSYNEQFF. The full variable domain, rest sourced from reference TRBV2 and TRBJ2-1, is EPEVTQTPSHQVTQMGQEVILRCVPISNHLYFYWYRQILGQKVEFLVSFYNNEISEKSEIFDDQFSVERPDGSNFTLKIRSTKLEDSAMYFCASSELGSYNEQFFGPGTRLTVL.

This clone was counted once. The chain joins TRBV18 to TRBJ2-2, with D unclear. CDR3 length: 15 amino acids. CDR1 KGHSH and CDR2 LQKENI come from the germline V gene. V lost 1 base and J 0 bases, leaving 6 bases between the germline ends. The CDR3 is CASSPLGANTGELFF. The CDR3 coding sequence is TGTGCCAGCTCACCACTCGGAGCGAACACCGGGGAGCTGTTTTTT.

This clone was counted between two and nine times. The CDR3 is CASSLWGQAYEQYF. The DNA of the CDR3 is TGTGCCAGCAGTTTATGGGGGCAGGCCTACGAGCAGTACTTC. The rearrangement joins TRBV28 to TRBJ2-7; D possibly corresponds to TRBD1 (5 bases). The CDR3 totals 14 residues. Trimming left V 0 bases short and J 2 bases short, with 8 bases between. CDR1 MDHEN and CDR2 SYDVKM come from the germline V gene. The full variable domain, completed using reference TRBV28 and TRBJ2-7, is DVKVTQSSRYLVKRTGEKVFLECVQDMDHENMFWYRQDPGLGLRLIYFSYDVKMKEKGDIPEGYSVSREKKERFSLILESASTNQTSMYLCASSLWGQAYEQYFGPGTRLTVT.

This clone was counted between two and nine times. The gene calls are TRBV9 and TRBJ1-2, with 7 bases matching TRBD1. Trimming at V came to 4 bases and at J to 4 bases, leaving 7 bases not matched to a gene. The CDR3 has 14 amino acids. Germline CDR1 and CDR2: SGDLS and YYNGEE. For the CDR3, the DNA is TGTGCCAGCAGCCCCTCGGGACAGAGCTATGGCTACACCTTC. Translated, it gives CASSPSGQSYGYTF.

The chain carries TRBV6-6 and TRBJ2-3; D remains ambiguous. The CDR3 runs 14 residues. Deletions cut 6 bases from V and 0 bases from J, with 10 bases between. From germline, CDR1 is MNHNY and CDR2 SVGAGI (reference sequence). The CDR3 DNA sequence: TGTGCCAGCAGGCGGCCTTCTAGCACAGATACGCAGTATTTT. This translates into CASRRPSSTDTQYF.

The chain recombines TRBV30 with TRBJ1-1; no definite D call. The CDR3 totals 12 residues. The ends were cut back, 5 bases at V and 6 bases at J, with 13 bases in the middle. Germline CDR1 is GTSNPN and CDR2 is SVGIG (reference sequence). The CDR3: CAWDQAGAEAFF. CDR3 nucleotides: TGTGCCTGGGATCAGGCCGGAGCTGAAGCTTTCTTT.

This clone has a handful of counts. J is TRBJ2-5 and V is TRBV20-1; 8 bases fit TRBD1. This CDR3 region has 11 residues. Germline lookup yields CDR1 DFQATT and CDR2 SNEGSKA (reference sequence). V was pared by 7 bases and J by 6 bases, with 4 bases of the junction left unmatched. CDR3 DNA sequence: TGCAGTGTGGACAGGGAAAAGACCCAGTACTTC. Its protein product is CSVDREKTQYF.